This T cell receptor beta chain originates from a study of cytomegalovirus exposure and HLA in healthy donors. Study background: The approximately 110 validation repertoires used a platform that matched the one used for the 600 to 700 first-cohort repertoires, as a later analysis reported.

The donors were part of the validation cohort, which consisted of more than 90 subjects and was separate from the first cohort of 666 subjects. The repertoire was sequenced with immunoSEQ multiplex PCR; TCRdb's copy has only in-frame clones and lacks some. The data contain 150,000 to 250,000 clones, around 80% of them singletons. This clone was seen once. Its target is not known. Study-level findings and limits: The listing of roughly 160 TCR beta chains classed them as cytomegalovirus-associated.

Germline-derived CDR1 and CDR2 are SGDLS and YYNGEE. With 4 bases removed from V and 7 bases from J, the gap between germline ends came to 12 bases. CDR3 length: 12 amino acids. This sequence joins TRBV9 and TRBJ2-7; D is ambiguous. The TCR was taken from a woman between 25 and 40 years old in good health and CMV-seronegative. Sequencing was carried out using PBMCs. CDR3 bases: TGTGCCAGCAGCCCTTGGGCTGGGGAGCAGTACTTC. This sequence encodes CASSPWAGEQYF. The full variable domain, with the rest looked up from reference TRBV9 and TRBJ2-7, is DSGVTQTPKHLITATGQRVTLRCSPRSGDLSVYWYQQSLDQGLQFLIQYYNGEERAKGNILERFSAQQFPDLHSELNLSSLELGDSALYFCASSPWAGEQYFGPGTRLTVT.